One and the same sample provided the 10 T cell receptor beta chains below, sequenced in a study of immune characteristics of hereditary and idiopathic chronic pancreatitis. Using immunoSEQ multiplex PCR, the repertoire was profiled, and TCRdb retains in-frame clones only, with some absent. The table shows about 14,000 clones, with more than 60% occurring only once. Total pancreatectomy with islet autotransplantation was the source of the chronic pancreatitis pancreas tissue. The sequenced sample was pancreas tissue with hereditary chronic pancreatitis. Receptor source: a human donor with chronic pancreatitis.

This chain uses TRBV28 with TRBJ2-7; D unresolved. The CDR3 length is 12 residues. Deletions cut 6 bases from V and 6 bases from J, with 12 bases between. From germline, CDR1 is MDHEN and CDR2 SYDVKM. The CDR3 coding sequence is TGTGCCAGCAGCCCGCTTGTTAGCGAGCAGTACTTC. This codes for CASSPLVSEQYF.

The V and J genes are TRBV2 and TRBJ1-2; a possible D gene is TRBD1 (5 bases). Trimming left V 4 bases short and J 10 bases short, with 7 bases between. The CDR3 covers 10 residues. Germline V gene lookup returns CDR1 SNHLY and CDR2 FYNNEI. CDR3 DNA sequence: TGTGCCAGCAGTGGGGACGACTACACCTTC. Its protein is CASSGDDYTF.

In DNA form, the CDR3 reads TGTGCCAGCAGTCCCCAAATGACAGGGAGAAACACCATATATTTT. The encoded protein is CASSPQMTGRNTIYF. The rearrangement joins TRBV14 to TRBJ1-3; 7 bases agree with TRBD1. Germline lookup yields CDR1 SGHDN and CDR2 FVKESK. This CDR3 has 15 residues. Unmatched junction bases numbered 10, after V lost 6 bases and J lost 5 bases.

The chain recombines TRBV5-8 with TRBJ1-2, with TRBD1 as a possible D gene (6 bases). Germline V gene data show CDR1 as SGHTS and CDR2 as YDEGEE. The CDR3 length is 11 residues. Trimming cost V 5 bases and J 6 bases, with 8 bases left between them. For the CDR3, the DNA is TGTGCCAGCAGATACAGGGATGGCTACACCTTC. Translation gives CASRYRDGYTF.

The CDR3: CASSPTVHQETQYF. The CDR3 region has the DNA TGTGCCAGCAGTCCGACAGTCCACCAAGAGACCCAGTACTTC. The chain has TRBV2 and TRBJ2-5; possible D gene TRBD1, 5 bases. The V and J ends lost 5 bases and 0 bases respectively, with 10 bases between them. The germline V gene has CDR1 SNHLY and CDR2 FYNNEI. CDR3 length: 14 residues.

The gene calls are TRBV4-2 and TRBJ2-5, with TRBD1 identical over 9 bases. Trimming at V came to 1 base and at J to 5 bases, leaving 5 bases not matched to a gene. Germline V gives CDR1 LGHNA, CDR2 YNFKEQ. The CDR3 totals 15 residues. The CDR3 DNA follows: TGTGCCAGCAGCCAAGGGACAGGGGTTAGGGAGACCCAGTACTTC. Translating gives CASSQGTGVRETQYF.

This clone was observed a single time. The chain is built from TRBV6-1 and TRBJ1-4; tentatively, D is TRBD1 (5 bases). Germline V gene lookup returns CDR1 MNHNS and CDR2 SASEGT. The CDR3 has 15 residues. The V gene lost 1 base and the J gene lost 8 bases, with 14 bases spanning the gap. For the CDR3, the DNA is TGTGCCAGCAGTGAAGAGGTTGGGGGTGAAGAAAAACTGTTTTTT. Protein product: CASSEEVGGEEKLFF.

Remarks on this clone: This sample also contains other DNA sequences that code for the same CDR3. The genes are TRBV2 and TRBJ2-5, with unresolved D. Trimming shortened V by 6 bases and J by 0 bases, and 5 bases separated the two germline ends. The length of the CDR3 is 12 residues. Germline V gene data show CDR1 as SNHLY and CDR2 as FYNNEI. The CDR3 spells CASRENQETQYF. DNA of the CDR3: TGTGCCAGCAGAGAAAACCAAGAGACCCAGTACTTC.

The J gene is TRBJ1-5, the V gene TRBV5-1; D not resolved. V shed 2 bases and J shed 2 bases, with 14 bases lying between them. Germline lookup yields CDR1 SGHRS and CDR2 YFSETQ. The CDR3 spans 16 residues. The CDR3: CASSLGPLGGNQPQHF. CDR3 coding DNA: TGCGCCAGCAGCTTAGGTCCCCTAGGCGGCAATCAGCCCCAGCATTTT.

This clone appeared a few times. J is TRBJ2-2 and V is TRBV5-4; 7 bases agree with TRBD1. The V gene's germline CDR1 is SGHNT and CDR2 YYREEE (reference sequence). The trim removed 0 bases at V and 3 bases at J, leaving 2 bases unmatched. The CDR3 length is 15 residues. CDR3 protein: CASSLAQGDTGELFF. The CDR3 DNA sequence: TGTGCCAGCAGCTTGGCGCAGGGGGACACCGGGGAGCTGTTTTTT.